Listed here is a single T cell receptor (beta chain). This record belongs to a study of blood T cell repertoires in COVID-19. Overall study: Samples came from the United States, Italy and Spain, spanning acute and convalescent COVID-19. T cells, B-cell-depleted T cells, or PBMCs supplied cDNA or gDNA.

As processed by the authors: Reference gene primer amplification in the assay estimated nucleated cell counts. The protocol was immunoSEQ multiplex PCR, while the TCRdb copy is restricted to in-frame clones and leaves out a portion. V, J and clone size are those of that table, while D and trimming were read from the DNA. The sample yields approximately 450,000 clones, more than 85% seen once. CDR3 length: 13 residues. J was trimmed by 8 bases and V by 7 bases; bases with no gene match: 8. Germline V lookup: CDR1 SGHRS, CDR2 YFSETQ. The TCR was taken from a young woman with acute or convalescent COVID-19. V and J are TRBV5-1 and TRBJ1-2, with 10 bases aligning to TRBD1. Sequencing was performed on peripheral blood. As DNA, the CDR3 is TGCGCCAGCCAGCTGGGACAGGGGTACGGCTACACCTTC. It encodes CASQLGQGYGYTF.